This T cell receptor (beta chain) was sequenced in a study of blood T cell repertoires in COVID-19. Overall study context: Acute and convalescent COVID-19 samples came from the United States, Italy and Spain.

Only in-frame clones appear in the TCRdb table, and some are missing; sequencing was by immunoSEQ multiplex PCR. The sample yields over 200,000 clones, more than 80% seen once. V was pared by 7 bases and J by 3 bases, with 7 bases of the junction left unmatched. The CDR3 has 14 residues. CDR1 is MDHEN, CDR2 SYDVKM, per germline. Those enrolled in Seattle joined during active infection and were followed longitudinally afterward. Material: peripheral blood. The chain employs TRBV28 and TRBJ2-3, with 7 bases matching TRBD2. The sequence came from a woman older than 75 with COVID-19, enrolled during active disease. CDR3 sequence (DNA): TGTGCCAGCAACTGGGGGGGAGTTACAGATACGCAGTATTTT. Translating it yields CASNWGGVTDTQYF. The whole variable domain, remainder taken from reference TRBV28 and TRBJ2-3, is DVKVTQSSRYLVKRTGEKVFLECVQDMDHENMFWYRQDPGLGLRLIYFSYDVKMKEKGDIPEGYSVSREKKERFSLILESASTNQTSMYLCASNWGGVTDTQYFGPGTRLTVL.